Below are 27 T cell receptor delta chains sequenced from a single sample in a study of Vδ1+ human thymocytes. Extracted RNA was reverse transcribed into cDNA. Multiplex PCR used pooled V-gene forward primers and a constant-region reverse primer to amplify CDR3s. TCRdb re-called the multiplex PCR reads through CATT. This table has tens of thousands of delta-chain clones, about 15% appearing once. Study-wide results and caveats: In the thymus, TRG and TRD repertoires looked highly polyclonal with Gaussian CDR3 lengths.

The antigens for these receptors are not known. The source material was Vdelta1+ gamma-delta thymocytes from the thymus. Subset reported: FACS-sorted CD3+ TCRalphabeta- TCRVdelta1+ TCRVdelta2- thymocytes. Receptor source: a girl less than two years old who had congenital heart surgery.

The J gene is TRDJ1, the V gene TRDV1, with 8 bases aligning to TRDD3. Germline loops: CDR1 TSWWSYY, CDR2 QGS. V dropped 3 bases and J dropped 0; count of bases not matched to a gene: 30. The CDR3 has 24 residues. CDR3 protein: CALGDTVSCQFCTGGLQYTDKLIF. CDR3 in DNA: TGTGCTCTTGGGGATACAGTTTCCTGCCAATTCTGTACTGGGGGCCTCCAGTACACCGATAAACTCATCTTT.

Concerning this clone: A much more abundant neighbour one base away suggests this may be a read error. Other DNA sequences in the same sample also yield this CDR3. V usage is TRAV29/DV5 and J usage is TRDJ1; 9 positions agree with TRDD3. The germline V gene has CDR1 NSMFDY and CDR2 ISSIKDK. The CDR3 contains 18 residues. CDR3 amino acids: CAAMPFPTRGYDTDKLIF. CDR3 sequence (DNA): TGTGCCGCAATGCCGTTTCCCACGAGGGGATACGACACCGATAAACTCATCTTT.

In its sample, this clone was seen once. The gene calls are TRDV1 and TRDJ1; D gene uncertain. Germline V gene sequence: CDR1 TSWWSYY, CDR2 QGS. The CDR3 spans 10 residues. The ends were cut back, 5 bases at V and 12 bases at J, with 10 bases in the middle. CDR3 DNA: TGTGCTCTTGGGAACTCTAGGATCATCTTT. Its translation is CALGNSRIIF.

This rearrangement joins TRDV1 to TRDJ1; TRDD3 matches 12 bases. The CDR3 contains 21 residues. Germline V gives CDR1 TSWWSYY, CDR2 QGS. Trimming at V came to 5 bases and at J to 1 base, leaving 20 bases not matched to a gene. In DNA form, the CDR3 reads TGTGCTCTTGGGCTAGCCTTCCCCCAGTACTGGGGGATACCTTGCACCGATAAACTCATCTTT. Translating gives CALGLAFPQYWGIPCTDKLIF.

This clone was seen a handful of times. V usage is TRDV1 and J usage is TRDJ1, with 7 nucleotides matching TRDD3. Trimming removed 2 bases from V and 4 bases from J; junction bases left unmatched: 28. The CDR3 is made up of 22 amino acids. Germline CDR1 is TSWWSYY and CDR2 is QGS. CDR3 DNA sequence: TGTGCTCTTGGGGAAGTCTTCGTTCCAAAGTTTAGCAACTGGGGATATTTCGATAAACTCATCTTT. This gives the protein CALGEVFVPKFSNWGYFDKLIF.

The rearrangement joins TRDV1 to TRDJ1; the match to TRDD3 covers 10 bases. Germline V gene data show CDR1 as TSWWSYY and CDR2 as QGS. The trim removed 3 bases at V and 1 base at J, leaving 11 bases unmatched. This CDR3 is 18 amino acids long. CDR3 residues: CALGDLGWGIPSTDKLIF. CDR3 DNA: TGTGCTCTTGGGGACCTGGGTTGGGGGATACCGAGCACCGATAAACTCATCTTT.

The chain uses TRDV1 and TRDJ1; a weak D match, TRDD2 (5 bases). Germline values: CDR1 TSWWSYY, CDR2 QGS. V was pared by 4 bases and J by 8 bases, with 17 bases between. The length of the CDR3 is 14 residues. CDR3 protein: CALGAHYSAFKLIF. The CDR3 DNA follows: TGTGCTCTTGGGGCACACTACTCTGCCTTCAAACTCATCTTT.

V usage is TRDV1 and J usage is TRDJ1, with 10 positions matching TRDD3. Per germline, CDR1 TSWWSYY and CDR2 QGS. The junction had 15 bases not matched to a gene; V was cut back by 3 bases and J by 2 bases. The CDR3 length is 19 residues. CDR3 amino acids: CALGDQLPTKLGDTDKLIF. DNA of the CDR3: TGTGCTCTTGGGGACCAACTTCCTACGAAACTGGGGGATACCGATAAACTCATCTTT.

This clone has only one observation. The V gene is TRDV1, the J gene TRDJ1; weak D call: TRDD2 (5 bases). The CDR3 runs 20 residues. Trimming left V 0 bases short and J 0 bases short, with 23 bases between. Germline V CDR1 and CDR2: TSWWSYY, QGS. In DNA form, the CDR3 reads TGTGCTCTTGGGGAACTGGAACCTACTGCCTTACCTAAGTACACCGATAAACTCATCTTT. Translating it yields CALGELEPTALPKYTDKLIF.

This clone has more than one count but fewer than ten. The chain employs TRDV1 and TRDJ1; tentatively, D is TRDD2 (7 bases). This CDR3 is built from 22 residues. Between the trimmed V and J ends, which lost 3 bases and 1 base, there was a span of 33 bases. The germline CDR1 and CDR2 sequences are TSWWSYY and QGS. Written as DNA, the CDR3 is TGTGCTCTTGGGGAGGGTTCCTACGGACGACTCCTGCTGGGGATCCGCACCGATAAACTCATCTTT. Translating it yields CALGEGSYGRLLLGIRTDKLIF.

This clone showed up just a few times. This chain joins TRDV1 and TRDJ1, with a tentative D call TRDD3 (8 bases). Deletions cut 2 bases from V and 10 bases from J, with 29 bases between. The CDR3 extends over 18 amino acids. CDR1 and CDR2 (germline): TSWWSYY, QGS. The CDR3 is CALGEGVPTGWGKKGLIF. In nucleotides, the CDR3 is TGTGCTCTTGGGGAAGGAGTTCCTACGGGCTGGGGGAAGAAGGGACTCATCTTT.

The chain recombines TRDV1 with TRDJ1, with a weak D call TRDD2 (5 bases). Germline CDR1 reads TSWWSYY; CDR2 reads QGS. V was cut by 0 bases and J by 8 bases, with 34 bases left in between. CDR3 length: 21 amino acids. This CDR3 reads CALGELRYLPYFRALPRKLIF. The DNA of the CDR3 is TGTGCTCTTGGGGAACTTAGGTACCTGCCATACTTCCGCGCCCTACCCCGAAAACTCATCTTT.

A few counts support this clone. The V gene is TRDV1, the J gene TRDJ1, with TRDD3 as a possible D gene (5 bases). V lost 1 base and J 2 bases, leaving 14 bases between the germline ends. Germline-derived CDR1 and CDR2 are TSWWSYY and QGS. The CDR3 is made up of 16 amino acids. CDR3 residues: CALGERTIPKTDKLIF. In DNA form, the CDR3 reads TGTGCTCTTGGGGAACGTACGATACCGAAGACCGATAAACTCATCTTT.

This clone was recorded a few times. The rearrangement uses TRDV1 and TRDJ1, with 8 bases matching TRDD3. The CDR3 is 22 residues long. Unmatched junction bases numbered 26, after V lost 5 bases and J lost 0 bases. Germline V gene data show CDR1 as TSWWSYY and CDR2 as QGS. The CDR3 spells CALGNGLSGIAYWGSYTDKLIF. DNA of the CDR3: TGTGCTCTTGGGAACGGCCTATCGGGGATCGCATACTGGGGGTCGTACACCGATAAACTCATCTTT.

This clone has only a few counts. The chain combines TRDV2 with TRDJ1; no clear D gene. V was trimmed by 1 base and J by 0 bases, leaving 11 bases between them. Germline CDR1 and CDR2: GEAIGNYY and EKD. This CDR3 is 15 amino acids long. The CDR3, as DNA: TGTGCCTGTGACACTTGGCTGGCGTACACCGATAAACTCATCTTT. This sequence encodes CACDTWLAYTDKLIF.

This clone was found a few times. J is TRDJ1 and V is TRDV1; 13 positions agree with TRDD3. J lost 7 bases, V lost 6 bases, and 17 bases had no gene match. This CDR3 has 18 amino acids. Germline CDR1 is TSWWSYY and CDR2 is QGS. The CDR3: CALGLHRTGGYASGKLIF. The CDR3 nucleotides are TGTGCTCTTGGCCTACACCGTACTGGGGGATACGCGAGTGGTAAACTCATCTTT.

This clone was detected only a few times. The V and J genes are TRDV1 and TRDJ1, with 8 bases lining up with TRDD3. V dropped 0 bases and J dropped 0; count of bases not matched to a gene: 6. CDR1 TSWWSYY and CDR2 QGS come from the germline V gene. There are 17 residues in the CDR3. The CDR3 loop reads CALGELDWGLYTDKLIF. Here the CDR3 DNA reads TGTGCTCTTGGGGAACTAGACTGGGGGTTATACACCGATAAACTCATCTTT.

This clone was recorded a few times. V gene TRDV1 combines with J gene TRDJ1; D might be TRDD2 or TRDD3, each matching 8 bases. Germline V lookup: CDR1 TSWWSYY, CDR2 QGS. V lost 4 bases to trimming and J lost 5 bases, with 35 bases between them. The CDR3 spans 21 residues. The CDR3 region is CALGGPGLPSGIRSKTDKLIF. CDR3 coding DNA: TGTGCTCTTGGGGGACCCGGCCTTCCTAGCGGGATACGATCAAAGACGGATAAACTCATCTTT.

V and J are TRDV1 and TRDJ1; no reliable D call. Germline CDR1 reads TSWWSYY; CDR2 reads QGS. The V end lost 2 bases, the J end lost 4 bases, and 23 bases lay between the germline ends. CDR3 length equals 18 residues. CDR3 loop: CALGEVVPPVRYGDKLIF. The CDR3 DNA follows: TGTGCTCTTGGGGAAGTTGTTCCACCCGTACGGTACGGCGATAAACTCATCTTT.

The gene calls are TRDV1 and TRDJ1; 12 bases line up with TRDD3. Per germline, CDR1 TSWWSYY and CDR2 QGS. This CDR3 is built from 24 residues. Trimming removed 1 base from V and 0 bases from J; junction bases left unmatched: 24. DNA of the CDR3: TGTGCTCTTGGGGAACCGATTCCTACCCGTACTGGGGGATACTTCCGTACATACACCGATAAACTCATCTTT. Translating gives CALGEPIPTRTGGYFRTYTDKLIF.

A few counts support this clone. The chain couples TRDV1 to TRDJ1; TRDD3 is a possible D gene (6 bases). The CDR3 has 19 amino acids. In germline, CDR1 is TSWWSYY, CDR2 QGS. V was pared by 2 bases and J by 0 bases, with 22 bases between. The CDR3 DNA follows: TGTGCTCTTGGGGAATTATATTCCTCCCGGGGGACGTACACCGATAAACTCATCTTT. Amino acids: CALGELYSSRGTYTDKLIF.

The rearrangement links TRDV1 to TRDJ1; 9 nucleotides align to TRDD2. V lost 3 bases to trimming and J lost 0 bases; unmatched junction nucleotides: 14. Germline CDR1 reads TSWWSYY; CDR2 reads QGS. The CDR3 runs 19 residues. Here the CDR3 reads CALGDPSYTVQRYTDKLIF. The CDR3 DNA reads TGTGCTCTTGGGGATCCTTCCTACACTGTACAGAGGTACACCGATAAACTCATCTTT.

This rearrangement joins TRDV2 to TRDJ1; TRDD3 matches 11 bases. The germline gives CDR1 GEAIGNYY, CDR2 EKD. With 0 bases clipped from V and 10 bases from J, the junction kept 9 bases outside the gene matches. The CDR3 has 15 amino acids. This CDR3 is CACDTVTGGYIGLIF. Here the CDR3 DNA reads TGTGCCTGTGACACCGTAACTGGGGGATATATTGGACTCATCTTT.

V and J are TRDV1 and TRDJ1; D may be TRDD2 (5 bases). Between the trimmed V and J ends, which lost 4 bases and 1 base, there was a span of 43 bases. The germline CDR1 and CDR2 sequences are TSWWSYY and QGS. CDR3 length: 25 amino acids. CDR3 nucleotides: TGTGCTCTTGGGGGACCGACTATCCCCTACTTCGAAGTCCCCACCGTAGGACACTGCACCGATAAACTCATCTTT. As protein: CALGGPTIPYFEVPTVGHCTDKLIF.

This chain connects TRDV1 to TRDJ1, with TRDD3 matching over 9 bases. V dropped 1 base and J dropped 8; count of bases not matched to a gene: 11. Germline V gene data show CDR1 as TSWWSYY and CDR2 as QGS. The CDR3 has 16 amino acids. CDR3 sequence: CALGEQSCLGDEKLIF. The CDR3 DNA follows: TGTGCTCTTGGGGAACAATCCTGTCTGGGGGATGAAAAACTCATCTTT.

The rearrangement links TRDV1 to TRDJ1, with D possibly matching TRDD3 (6 bases). The ends were cut back, 0 bases at V and 0 bases at J, with 41 bases in the middle. The CDR3 contains 26 residues. Looked up from germline, CDR1 is TSWWSYY and CDR2 is QGS. The CDR3 DNA is TGTGCTCTTGGGGAACTACCCTTCTTGCGGCAAATCCCGGCGGGGAGGATACCAACTTACACCGATAAACTCATCTTT. Encoded protein: CALGELPFLRQIPAGRIPTYTDKLIF.

Only a few counts were recorded for this clone. The J gene is TRDJ1, the V gene TRDV1; D gene ambiguous. The germline CDR1 and CDR2 sequences are TSWWSYY and QGS. The CDR3 consists of 17 residues. V was pared by 7 bases and J by 0 bases, with 21 bases between. Written as DNA, the CDR3 is TGTGCTCTTGTAATCCGCGCCAGTACCCGGTACACCGATAAACTCATCTTT. As protein: CALVIRASTRYTDKLIF.